These 32 T cell receptor beta chains were all obtained from the same sample, sequenced in a study of cytomegalovirus exposure and HLA in healthy donors. The PCR employed 60 Vbeta primers together with 13 Jbeta primers. Here immunoSEQ multiplex PCR was the method, and the copy in TCRdb shows in-frame clones only, minus some. The sample yields some 150,000 clones, around 75% seen once. Sequences were obtained from PBMCs. Receptors originate from a woman aged 25 to 39 in good health and CMV-seronegative.

The CDR3 sequence: CASSPQAGTSTDTQYF. The CDR3, as DNA: TGTGCCAGCAGCCCCCAAGCGGGGACAAGCACAGATACGCAGTATTTT. The chain links TRBV7-3 to TRBJ2-3, with D possibly matching TRBD2 (7 bases). Germline CDR1 is SGHTA and CDR2 is FQGTGA. CDR3 size: 16 residues. The V end was cut by 5 bases, the J end by 0 bases, with 15 bases between.

The rearrangement uses TRBV19 and TRBJ2-2; 7 bases fit TRBD2. Germline-derived CDR1 and CDR2 are LNHDA and SQIVND (reference sequence). With V trimmed by 7 bases and J by 7 bases, 6 bases remained unmatched. CDR3 size: 13 residues. CDR3 DNA: TGTGCCAGTACCGATTGGGGGGGCGGGGAGCTGTTTTTT. It yields the protein CASTDWGGGELFF.

V and J are TRBV11-2 and TRBJ2-5; D may be TRBD1 (5 bases). The CDR3 sequence is 14 residues long. CDR1 SGHAT and CDR2 FQNNGV come from the germline V gene. Trimming took 1 base from V and 2 from J, leaving 8 bases between them. For the CDR3, the DNA is TGTGCCAGCAGCTTAGGACAGTATCAAGAGACCCAGTACTTC. Encoded protein: CASSLGQYQETQYF.

V usage is TRBV5-1 and J usage is TRBJ2-3, with a tentative D call TRBD1 (6 bases). This CDR3 has 14 residues. Germline V CDR1 and CDR2: SGHRS, YFSETQ. Trimming stripped 4 bases from V and 4 bases from J, with 13 bases between. CDR3 in amino acids: CASSPQGGSDTQYF. The CDR3 region has the DNA TGCGCCAGCAGCCCACAGGGTGGCTCAGATACGCAGTATTTT.

Note on this clone: One end of the junction fails to match germline, which may point to a read error. The CDR3 nucleotides read TGTTCCAGCAGCACTACCGGGAGCCCTAGCACAGATACGCAGTATTTT. It is translated as CSSSTTGSPSTDTQYF. This chain connects TRBV7-9 to TRBJ2-3, with D possibly being TRBD2 (6 bases). The V gene's germline CDR1 is SEHNR and CDR2 FQNEAQ (reference sequence). The CDR3 is 16 amino acids. The variable domain in full, completed from reference TRBV7-9 and TRBJ2-3, reads DTGVSQNPRHKITKRGQNVTFRCDPISEHNRLYWYRQTLGQGPEFLTYFQNEAQLEKSRLLSDRFSAERPKGSFSTLEIQRTEQGDSAMYLCSSSTTGSPSTDTQYFGPGTRLTVL.

V and J are TRBV29-1 and TRBJ1-1; D gene uncertain. The V end was cut by 8 bases, the J end by 0 bases, with 7 bases between. Germline V CDR1 and CDR2: SQVTM, ANQGSEA. CDR3 length: 11 amino acids. This CDR3 is CSYGMNTEAFF. CDR3 DNA sequence: TGCAGCTATGGCATGAACACTGAAGCTTTCTTT.

The CDR3 DNA follows: TGTGCCAGCCAGAGCGGCGCCTACGAGCAGTACGTC. Protein sequence: CASQSGAYEQYV. The chain links TRBV6-5 to TRBJ2-7, with D perhaps matching TRBD2 (5 bases). Germline lookup yields CDR1 MNHEY and CDR2 SVGAGI. This CDR3 contains 12 residues. V gave up 8 bases and J gave up 2 bases, with 10 bases separating them.

CDR3 amino acids: CAISEGTGDNSPLHF. The CDR3 DNA follows: TGTGCCATCAGTGAGGGGACAGGAGATAATTCACCCCTCCACTTT. The V gene is TRBV10-3, the J gene TRBJ1-6; 8 bases are shared with TRBD1. Per the germline V gene, CDR1 is ENHRY and CDR2 is SYGVKD. V trimming: 2 bases; J trimming: 5 bases; junction bases outside the gene matches: 2. There are 15 residues in the CDR3.

The gene calls are TRBV6-4 and TRBJ2-1; 7 positions match TRBD1. Germline V gene sequence: CDR1 MRHNA, CDR2 SNTAGT. The CDR3 length is 18 residues. The ends lost 0 bases at V and 3 bases at J; junction bases unmatched: 11. CDR3 region: CASSDSGGAIGGYNEQFF. CDR3 bases: TGTGCCAGCAGTGACTCAGGGGGCGCGATAGGAGGCTACAATGAGCAGTTCTTC.

This rearrangement joins TRBV18 to TRBJ2-5; no clear D. This CDR3 region has 13 residues. Looked up from germline, CDR1 is KGHSH and CDR2 is LQKENI. V shed 2 bases and J shed 5 bases, with 9 bases lying between them. The CDR3 DNA sequence: TGTGCCAGCTCACCAACGGTGGTGGAGACCCAGTACTTC. Amino acids: CASSPTVVETQYF.

V is TRBV5-6 and J is TRBJ2-5; 7 nucleotides agree with TRBD2. Germline CDR1 reads SGHDT; CDR2 reads YYEEEE. V dropped 2 bases and J dropped 5; count of bases not matched to a gene: 6. This CDR3 comprises 14 residues. The CDR3 bases are TGTGCCAGCAGCTTAGCCAGCGGGGCGGAGACCCAGTACTTC. It codes for CASSLASGAETQYF.

The chain couples TRBV27 to TRBJ1-6, with TRBD1 matching 8 bases. This CDR3 has 13 residues. V lost 5 bases to trimming and J lost 10 bases; unmatched junction nucleotides: 4. Germline lookup yields CDR1 MNHEY and CDR2 SMNVEV (reference sequence). CDR3 residues: CASSEDRDSPLHF. The CDR3 DNA sequence: TGTGCCAGCAGTGAGGACAGGGACTCACCCCTCCACTTT.

The sample holds a few counts of this clone. Germline and junction disagree at one end, which may indicate a read error. The chain employs TRBV11-1 and TRBJ2-5, with a tentative D call TRBD2 (6 bases). Germline V gene sequence: CDR1 SGHAT, CDR2 FQDESV (reference sequence). This CDR3 spans 16 amino acids. As DNA, the CDR3 is TGTGCCAGCAGCCGATATGCGGGGACCGCCCCGATTATACCTCACTTC. This gives the protein CASSRYAGTAPIIPHF.

This chain uses TRBV6-6 with TRBJ2-7; 8 nucleotides line up with TRBD1. CDR3 size: 14 residues. Per the germline V gene, CDR1 is MNHNY and CDR2 is SVGAGI (reference sequence). With 5 bases clipped from V and 2 bases from J, the junction kept 5 bases outside the gene matches. CDR3 sequence reads: CASSPTGAPYEQYF. The CDR3 coding sequence is TGTGCCAGCAGTCCGACAGGGGCCCCCTACGAGCAGTACTTC.

This chain joins TRBV4-1 and TRBJ2-1, with D possibly TRBD2 on 6 matching bases. The ends were cut back, 1 base at V and 7 bases at J, with 14 bases in the middle. CDR3 size: 15 residues. Germline values: CDR1 MGHRA, CDR2 YSYEKL. The CDR3 nucleotides read TGCGCCAGCAGCCAAGTGGAGGGCAGTTGGAATGAGCAGTTCTTC. Protein: CASSQVEGSWNEQFF.

The V gene is TRBV2, the J gene TRBJ2-2; 11 bases are a match to TRBD2. The CDR3 is 16 residues long. Germline V gene lookup returns CDR1 SNHLY and CDR2 FYNNEI. J was trimmed by 1 base and V by 6 bases; bases with no gene match: 4. The DNA for the CDR3 is TGTGCCAGCAGGCTCACTAGCGGGGGGAACACCGGGGAGCTGTTTTTT. Protein sequence: CASRLTSGGNTGELFF.

This clone turned up a few times. CDR3 sequence (DNA): TGTGCCGGGGGGGCATCCTCCTACAATGAGCAGTTCTTC. Its translation: CAGGASSYNEQFF. J is TRBJ2-1 and V is TRBV11-2, with D possibly being TRBD2 (7 bases). The CDR3 consists of 13 residues. V was trimmed by 11 bases and J by 0 bases, leaving 11 bases between them. Germline V lookup: CDR1 SGHAT, CDR2 FQNNGV.

The J gene is TRBJ1-5, the V gene TRBV27; 7 bases are shared with TRBD1. V lost 6 bases, J lost 5 bases, and 7 bases stayed unmatched. This CDR3 region has 14 residues. The germline CDR1 and CDR2 sequences are MNHEY and SMNVEV (reference sequence). The CDR3 loop is CASSFTGAHQPQHF. DNA of the CDR3: TGTGCCAGCAGCTTTACAGGGGCCCATCAGCCCCAGCATTTT.

This chain connects TRBV18 to TRBJ1-4, with TRBD1 matching over 7 bases. The germline CDR1 and CDR2 sequences are KGHSH and LQKENI. The junction had 4 bases not matched to a gene; V was cut back by 3 bases and J by 6 bases. CDR3 length equals 14 residues. As DNA, the CDR3 is TGTGCCAGCTCACCGGCAGGGGGAGATGAAAAACTGTTTTTT. Its protein product is CASSPAGGDEKLFF.

The chain joins TRBV5-6 to TRBJ1-1; no firm D call. V lost 0 bases and J 6 bases, leaving 12 bases between the germline ends. The CDR3 sequence is 14 residues long. The germline gives CDR1 SGHDT, CDR2 YYEEEE. CDR3 in DNA: TGTGCCAGCAGCTTGGGCCTCAGGAGGGCTGAAGCTTTCTTT. This sequence encodes CASSLGLRRAEAFF.

This clone was found a few times. The chain is built from TRBV19 and TRBJ1-2, with D possibly being TRBD1 (5 bases). The CDR3 runs 12 residues. Trimming took off 5 bases at V and 8 bases at J, with 12 bases between the two ends. Germline V gives CDR1 LNHDA, CDR2 SQIVND (reference sequence). The CDR3, as DNA: TGTGCCAGTAGTGCCTCCAGGGAAGGCTACACCTTC. This codes for CASSASREGYTF.

A few counts support this clone. The genes are TRBV10-3 and TRBJ2-2; D perhaps matches TRBD1 (5 bases). Trimming removed 6 bases at V and 3 bases at J, with 11 bases between. Germline V CDR1 and CDR2: ENHRY, SYGVKD. This CDR3 has 14 residues. This CDR3 is CAIRKGQDTGELFF. The CDR3 DNA reads TGTGCCATCAGGAAGGGGCAAGACACCGGGGAGCTGTTTTTT.

The rearrangement links TRBV5-1 to TRBJ2-5; D perhaps matches TRBD1 (5 bases). V was trimmed by 1 base and J by 5 bases, leaving 12 bases between them. This CDR3 has 14 residues. Germline V lookup: CDR1 SGHRS, CDR2 YFSETQ. The CDR3 is CASSLKGSGETQYF. The CDR3, as DNA: TGCGCCAGCAGCTTGAAGGGGTCAGGGGAGACCCAGTACTTC. The full variable domain, in which reference TRBV5-1 and TRBJ2-5 provide the parts outside the CDR3, is KAGVTQTPRYLIKTRGQQVTLSCSPISGHRSVSWYQQTPGQGLQFLFEYFSETQRNKGNFPGRFSGRQFSNSRSEMNVSTLELGDSALYLCASSLKGSGETQYFGPGTRLLVL.

J is TRBJ2-7 and V is TRBV2; 7 bases align to TRBD2. J was trimmed by 2 bases and V by 1 base; bases with no gene match: 8. Germline CDR1 SNHLY, CDR2 FYNNEI. CDR3 length equals 16 residues. The CDR3 loop is CASSEEGRERPYEQYF. CDR3 bases: TGTGCCAGCAGTGAAGAGGGGCGGGAGAGGCCCTACGAGCAGTACTTC.

CDR3 residues: CASSLAVADSYSGNTIYF. The CDR3 bases are TGTGCCAGCAGCTTAGCGGTTGCAGATTCTTACTCTGGAAACACCATATATTTT. The chain uses TRBV7-6 and TRBJ1-3; D unclear. V was trimmed by 0 bases and J by 0 bases, leaving 15 bases between them. The CDR3 sequence is 18 residues long. Germline CDR1 and CDR2: SGHVS and FNYEAQ.

V is TRBV5-1 and J is TRBJ2-7; 13 bases align to TRBD2. The CDR3 has 15 residues. CDR1 and CDR2 (germline): SGHRS, YFSETQ. V shed 4 bases, J shed 6 bases, and the junction held 7 bases outside the gene matches. CDR3 nucleotide sequence: TGCGCCAGCAGCCTGGGGACTAGCGGGGCCCGCGAGCAGTACTTC. The encoded protein is CASSLGTSGAREQYF.

The V gene is TRBV19, the J gene TRBJ2-5; 15 nucleotides line up with TRBD2. Unmatched junction bases numbered 13, after V lost 7 bases and J lost 1 base. The germline V gene encodes CDR1 LNHDA and CDR2 SQIVND (reference sequence). This CDR3 spans 19 amino acids. The CDR3 here is CASTPGLAGGAYTQETQYF. CDR3 DNA sequence: TGTGCCAGTACCCCGGGACTAGCGGGAGGCGCCTATACCCAAGAGACCCAGTACTTC.

This chain joins TRBV5-1 and TRBJ2-2, with D possibly TRBD1 on 6 matching bases. The germline V gene has CDR1 SGHRS and CDR2 YFSETQ. The V end was cut by 0 bases, the J end by 3 bases, with 9 bases between. This CDR3 has 15 residues. CDR3 in amino acids: CASSLGTADTGELFF. In DNA, the CDR3 is TGCGCCAGCAGCTTGGGGACAGCGGACACCGGGGAGCTGTTTTTT.

V gene TRBV30 combines with J gene TRBJ2-1; 10 positions agree with TRBD1. Trimming at V came to 0 bases and at J to 10 bases, leaving 6 bases not matched to a gene. The CDR3 loop spans 14 amino acids. The V gene's germline CDR1 is GTSNPN and CDR2 SVGIG (reference sequence). In DNA, the CDR3 is TGTGCCTGGAGTGTGGGACAGGGGATTGGGGAGCAGTTCTTC. Translating gives CAWSVGQGIGEQFF.

The chain uses TRBV11-1 and TRBJ2-5; D gene unclear. CDR1 and CDR2 (germline): SGHAT, FQDESV (reference sequence). Trimming shortened V by 2 bases and J by 0 bases, and 7 bases separated the two germline ends. The length of the CDR3 is 14 residues. CDR3 nucleotides: TGTGCCAGCAGCTTAACAGCTTACCAAGAGACCCAGTACTTC. Protein sequence: CASSLTAYQETQYF.

The CDR3 coding sequence is TGTGCCAGCAGTAGTAGGGGAGAGACCCAGTACTTC. Translated: CASSSRGETQYF. The chain joins TRBV6-1 to TRBJ2-5, with D perhaps matching TRBD1 (5 bases). The V gene's germline CDR1 is MNHNS and CDR2 SASEGT. CDR3 size: 12 residues. The V and J ends lost 5 bases and 4 bases respectively, with 8 bases between them.

The genes are TRBV7-3 and TRBJ2-3; 8 bases agree with TRBD2. Germline CDR1 is SGHTA and CDR2 is FQGTGA. J was trimmed by 1 base and V by 5 bases; bases with no gene match: 5. The CDR3 totals 15 residues. The CDR3 DNA is TGTGCCAGCAGCCCGACGGGGGGGCGCACAGATACGCAGTATTTT. Residues: CASSPTGGRTDTQYF.